The sample holds many counts of the clone carrying this T cell receptor (beta chain). Its specificity is not known. The entry originates in a study of breast tumors, draining lymph nodes, adjacent tissues. General observations from the study: Tumor repertoires ranked between lymph nodes and nontumor tissue in diversity, with V and J gene preferences.

V was pared by 5 bases and J by 7 bases, with 15 bases between. This CDR3 has 12 residues. The germline gives CDR1 DFQATT, CDR2 SNEGSKA (reference sequence). MiXCR, applied by TCRdb to the multiplex PCR reads, yields one record per CDR3 protein. The sample records 200,000 to 250,000 distinct CDR3 sequences, less than 40% being singletons. The lymph nodes were axillary draining lymph nodes from breast cancer patients. The sequenced material came from axillary lymph node tissue. V is TRBV20-1 and J is TRBJ2-7, with unresolved D. This receptor was identified in a female donor with breast cancer. Some clones in this sample may be carry-over from other donors' samples. Here the CDR3 reads CSARNGGLEQYF. The CDR3 DNA sequence: TGCAGTGCTCGGAACGGTGGTTTGGAGCAGTACTTC.